The sequence of this T cell receptor beta chain was determined in a study of radiotherapy plus CTLA-4 blockade in lung cancer. Study summary: Among patients, about 20% showed objective responses, and approximately 31% had disease control.

Clones were read by immunoSEQ multiplex PCR, and TCRdb kept only the in-frame ones, dropping some. The sample lists tens of thousands of clones, 83% occurring once. Ipilimumab CTLA-4 blockade and focal radiation were given to patients with chemo-refractory metastatic non-small-cell lung cancer. Study conclusions and caveats: Tumor-origin TCR clones grew in blood after radiotherapy plus ipilimumab. Response was reportedly best predicted by early blood T cell clone dynamics, with interferon-beta.

On this clone: Its target is unknown.

CDR3 size: 14 residues. Germline V gives CDR1 MNHNS, CDR2 SASEGT. This specimen was peripheral blood, taken from a patient treated with radiotherapy plus ipilimumab. The source is a human donor with non-small cell lung cancer who had stable disease on radiotherapy plus ipilimumab. The V and J genes are TRBV6-1 and TRBJ2-5; D assignment may be TRBD1 or TRBD2 (7 bases each). The assigned J gene may be wrong: the sequence end matches TRBJ2-7 better. The CDR3 coding sequence is TGTGCCAGCACTGAGGGGGCTAGCGGCTACGAGCAGTACTTC. Translating gives CASTEGASGYEQYF.